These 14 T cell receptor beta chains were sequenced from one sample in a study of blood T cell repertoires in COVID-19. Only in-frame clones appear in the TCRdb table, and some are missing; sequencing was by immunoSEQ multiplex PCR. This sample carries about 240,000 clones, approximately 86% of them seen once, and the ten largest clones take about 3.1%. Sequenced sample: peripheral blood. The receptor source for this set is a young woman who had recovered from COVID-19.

This chain's CDR3 is CASSQSTGRNEKLFF. For the CDR3, the DNA is TGTGCCAGCAGCCAATCCACAGGGCGAAATGAAAAACTGTTTTTT. The rearrangement joins TRBV14 to TRBJ1-4, with D possibly being TRBD1 (6 bases). Per germline, CDR1 SGHDN and CDR2 FVKESK. The CDR3 runs to 15 residues. V was trimmed by 2 bases and J by 5 bases, leaving 12 bases between them. The complete variable domain, with remaining parts taken from reference TRBV14 and TRBJ1-4, reads EAGVTQFPSHSVIEKGQTVTLRCDPISGHDNLYWYRRVMGKEIKFLLHFVKESKQDESGMPNNRFLAERTGGTYSTLKVQPAELEDSGVYFCASSQSTGRNEKLFFGSGTQLSVL.

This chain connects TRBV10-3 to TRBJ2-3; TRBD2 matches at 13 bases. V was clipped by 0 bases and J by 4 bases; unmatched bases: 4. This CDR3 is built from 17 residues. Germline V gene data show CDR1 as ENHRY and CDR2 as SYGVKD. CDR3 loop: CAISESVGLAGSDTQYF. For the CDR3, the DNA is TGTGCCATCAGTGAGTCGGTGGGACTAGCGGGGTCAGATACGCAGTATTTT.

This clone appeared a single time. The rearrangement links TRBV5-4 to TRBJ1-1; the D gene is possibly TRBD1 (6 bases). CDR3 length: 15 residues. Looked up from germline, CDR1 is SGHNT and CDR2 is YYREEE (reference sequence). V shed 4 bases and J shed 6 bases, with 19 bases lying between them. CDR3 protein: CASSPSGRGGSEAFF. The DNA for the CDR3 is TGTGCCAGCAGCCCGAGTGGCAGGGGAGGGTCTGAAGCTTTCTTT.

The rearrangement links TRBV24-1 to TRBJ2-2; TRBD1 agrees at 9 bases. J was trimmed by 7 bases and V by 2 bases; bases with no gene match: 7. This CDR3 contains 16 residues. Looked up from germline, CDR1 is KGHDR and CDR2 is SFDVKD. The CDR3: CATSDSGQGRGGELFF. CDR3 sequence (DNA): TGTGCCACCAGTGATTCAGGACAGGGGAGGGGCGGGGAGCTGTTTTTT.

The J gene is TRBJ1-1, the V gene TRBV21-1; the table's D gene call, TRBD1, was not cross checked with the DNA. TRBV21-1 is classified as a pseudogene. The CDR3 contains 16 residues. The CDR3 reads CASSKAPGQGFTEAFF. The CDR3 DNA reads TGTGCCAGCAGCAAAGCTCCGGGACAGGGCTTCACTGAAGCTTTCTTT.

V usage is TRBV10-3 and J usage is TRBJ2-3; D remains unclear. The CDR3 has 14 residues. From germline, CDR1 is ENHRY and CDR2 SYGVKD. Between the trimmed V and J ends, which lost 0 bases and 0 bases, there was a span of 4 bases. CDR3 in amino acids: CAISESASTDTQYF. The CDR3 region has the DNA TGTGCCATCAGTGAGTCGGCTAGCACAGATACGCAGTATTTT.

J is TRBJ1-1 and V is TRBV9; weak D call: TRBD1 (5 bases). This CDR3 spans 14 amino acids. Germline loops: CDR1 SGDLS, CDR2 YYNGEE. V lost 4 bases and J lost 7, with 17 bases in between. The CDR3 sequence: CASSPAGGNLEAFF. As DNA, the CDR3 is TGTGCCAGCAGCCCCGCCGGGGGAAACCTTGAAGCTTTCTTT.

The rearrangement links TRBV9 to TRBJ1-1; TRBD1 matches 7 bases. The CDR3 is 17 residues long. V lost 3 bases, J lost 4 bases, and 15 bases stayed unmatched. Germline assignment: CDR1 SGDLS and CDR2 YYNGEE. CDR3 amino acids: CASSAPLTGRFTTEAFF. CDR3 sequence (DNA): TGTGCCAGCAGCGCACCTTTGACAGGGAGGTTCACCACTGAAGCTTTCTTT.

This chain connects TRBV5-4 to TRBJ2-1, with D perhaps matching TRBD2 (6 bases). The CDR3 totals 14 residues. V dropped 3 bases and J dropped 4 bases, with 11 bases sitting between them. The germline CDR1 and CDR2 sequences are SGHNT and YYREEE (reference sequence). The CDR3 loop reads CASSSGDLYNEQFF. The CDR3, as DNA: TGTGCCAGCAGCTCGGGGGACTTATACAATGAGCAGTTCTTC.

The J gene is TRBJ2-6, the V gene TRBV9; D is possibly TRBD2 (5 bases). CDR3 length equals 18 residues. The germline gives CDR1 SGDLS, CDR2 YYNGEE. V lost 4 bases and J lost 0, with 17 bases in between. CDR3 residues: CASSPLGRSASGANVLTF. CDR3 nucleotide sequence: TGTGCCAGCAGCCCCCTAGGACGTAGCGCCTCTGGGGCCAACGTCCTGACTTTC.

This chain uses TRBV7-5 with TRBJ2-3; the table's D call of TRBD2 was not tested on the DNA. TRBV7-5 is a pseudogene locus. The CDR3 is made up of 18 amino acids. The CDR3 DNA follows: TGTGTCAGAAGCTTAGGGGAGGCTAGCGGGGGAGACACAGATACGCAGTATTTT. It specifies CVRSLGEASGGDTDTQYF.

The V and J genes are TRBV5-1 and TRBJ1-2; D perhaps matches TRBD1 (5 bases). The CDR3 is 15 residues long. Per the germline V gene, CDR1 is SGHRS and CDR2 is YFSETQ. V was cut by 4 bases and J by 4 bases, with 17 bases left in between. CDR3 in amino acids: CASSREAGQLYGYTF. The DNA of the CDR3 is TGCGCCAGCAGCCGGGAGGCAGGGCAACTCTATGGCTACACCTTC.

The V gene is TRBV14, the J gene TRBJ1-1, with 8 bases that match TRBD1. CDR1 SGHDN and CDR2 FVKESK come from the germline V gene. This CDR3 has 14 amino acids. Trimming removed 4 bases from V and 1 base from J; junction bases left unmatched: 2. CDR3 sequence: CASSLGQGNTEAFF. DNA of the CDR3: TGTGCCAGCAGCCTCGGACAGGGGAACACTGAAGCTTTCTTT.

The CDR3 here is CASSGPQGAYGYTF. The DNA for the CDR3 is TGTGCCAGCAGCGGACCACAGGGTGCCTATGGCTACACCTTC. The chain links TRBV9 to TRBJ1-2; D may be TRBD1 (6 bases). The CDR3 runs to 14 residues. From germline, CDR1 is SGDLS and CDR2 YYNGEE. The V end was cut by 3 bases, the J end by 4 bases, with 13 bases between.